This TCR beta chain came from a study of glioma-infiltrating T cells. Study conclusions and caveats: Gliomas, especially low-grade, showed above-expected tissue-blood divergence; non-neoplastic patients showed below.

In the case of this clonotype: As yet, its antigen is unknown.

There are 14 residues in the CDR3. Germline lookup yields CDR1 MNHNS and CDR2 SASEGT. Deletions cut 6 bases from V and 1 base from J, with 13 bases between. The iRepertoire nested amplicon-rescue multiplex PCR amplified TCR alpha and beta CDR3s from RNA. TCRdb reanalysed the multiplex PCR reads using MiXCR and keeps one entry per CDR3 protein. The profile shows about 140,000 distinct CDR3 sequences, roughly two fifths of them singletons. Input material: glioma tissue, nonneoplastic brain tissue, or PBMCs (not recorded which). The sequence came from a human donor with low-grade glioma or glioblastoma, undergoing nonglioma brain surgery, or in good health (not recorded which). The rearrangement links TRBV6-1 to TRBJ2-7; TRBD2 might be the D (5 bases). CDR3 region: CASSLGEGSYEQYF. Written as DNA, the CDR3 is TGTGCCAGCAGCCTCGGGGAAGGGTCCTACGAGCAGTACTTC.